Listed here is a single TCR beta chain. Its specificity is not known. TCRdb fed the RT-PCR reads into MiXCR, producing one record per CDR3 protein. This sample yields under 950,000 distinct CDR3 sequences, of which 21% are seen a single time; 10% belongs to the top ten. The data were taken from a study of response to subunit inactivated influenza vaccine. Study results and caveats: Authors suggested that a seasonal influenza vaccination recruits few new T cells each time.

The sequenced sample was PBMCs from blood, obtained about 5 days after vaccination. The TCR sequence derives from a man aged 50 or older who received an inactivated influenza vaccine.

CDR3 residues: CASSQDWGRRSDTQYF. The DNA of the CDR3 is TGCGCCAGCAGCCAAGATTGGGGGCGGAGGTCGGATACGCAGTATTTT. The V and J genes are TRBV4-1 and TRBJ2-3; D may be TRBD1 (6 bases). V lost 0 bases and J lost 6, with 16 bases in between. Germline CDR1 is MGHRA and CDR2 is YSYEKL. There are 16 residues in the CDR3.